Each of the 24 T cell receptor beta chains below was sequenced from the same sample in a study of metastatic and nonmetastatic thyroid tumors. Each patient came to thyroid surgery without any prior treatment (of any kind). Using MiXCR, TCRdb reanalyzed the PCR reads. This table holds about 41,000 clones, 28% found once. The sample consisted of blood. These receptors were obtained from a male donor with papillary thyroid cancer or a benign thyroid nodule (not recorded which). Some clones in this sample may be carry-over from other donors' samples.

This clone is medium-sized within its sample. The V call is TRBV5-1, the J call TRBJ2-7; 7 bases are a match to TRBD1. Germline CDR1 SGHRS, CDR2 YFSETQ. V was clipped by 2 bases and J by 6 bases; unmatched bases: 11. The CDR3 is made up of 15 amino acids. The CDR3: CASSFSTGANREQYF. The CDR3 DNA follows: TGCGCCAGCAGCTTTTCAACAGGGGCAAATCGCGAGCAGTACTTC.

This clone was observed at least ten times. The gene calls are TRBV6-1 and TRBJ1-2, with TRBD1 identical over 10 bases. The CDR3 is 14 amino acids. The V gene's germline CDR1 is MNHNS and CDR2 SASEGT. After removal of 8 bases from V and 5 bases from J, the junction contained 8 bases not matched to a gene. CDR3 in DNA: TGTGCCAGCCACGGGGACAGGGGAAAATATGGCTACACCTTC. Protein sequence: CASHGDRGKYGYTF.

This clone was observed at least ten times. J is TRBJ2-5 and V is TRBV5-4, with TRBD2 as a possible D gene (7 bases). Germline V lookup: CDR1 SGHNT, CDR2 YYREEE (reference sequence). Trimming cost V 4 bases and J 4 bases, with 26 bases left between them. This CDR3 has 18 residues. Here the CDR3 DNA reads TGTGCCAGCAGCCGACCGCCTGGGGGGGGGGGCTCTCCAGAGACCCAGTACTTC. It is translated as CASSRPPGGGGSPETQYF.

In its sample, this clone was seen a few times. V gene TRBV6-1 combines with J gene TRBJ2-1, with 7 bases identical to TRBD1. Per the germline V gene, CDR1 is MNHNS and CDR2 is SASEGT. The CDR3 covers 14 residues. Losses at the gene ends were 6 bases for V and 4 bases for J; bases not matched to a gene: 6. CDR3 coding DNA: TGTGCCAGCAGAACAGGGGCTGGATACAATGAGCAGTTCTTC. This translates into CASRTGAGYNEQFF.

The chain carries TRBV7-9 and TRBJ2-7; D might be TRBD2 (5 bases). Trimming shortened V by 4 bases and J by 3 bases, and 16 bases separated the two germline ends. The CDR3 totals 15 residues. Germline V gene data show CDR1 as SEHNR and CDR2 as FQNEAQ (reference sequence). The DNA of the CDR3 is TGTGCCAGCAGCTCCCTAGCTGGGGTTGACTACGAGCAGTACTTC. It encodes CASSSLAGVDYEQYF.

V gene TRBV11-2 combines with J gene TRBJ2-7, with 10 bases fitting TRBD2. The germline V gene has CDR1 SGHAT and CDR2 FQNNGV. V was pared by 4 bases and J by 0 bases, with 6 bases of the junction left unmatched. The CDR3 loop spans 16 amino acids. CDR3 in amino acids: CASSSLRTSGSYEQYF. The CDR3 nucleotides read TGTGCCAGCAGCTCGCTACGGACTAGCGGCTCCTACGAGCAGTACTTC.

This chain connects TRBV20-1 to TRBJ1-2; the D is unclear. This CDR3 contains 12 residues. Germline-derived CDR1 and CDR2 are DFQATT and SNEGSKA (reference sequence). V was trimmed by 3 bases and J by 8 bases, leaving 13 bases between them. CDR3: CSASLREIGYTF. Here the CDR3 DNA reads TGCAGTGCTAGTCTGCGTGAGATAGGCTACACCTTC.

This sequence joins TRBV6-1 and TRBJ2-7; TRBD2 aligns across 11 bases. V lost 10 bases to trimming and J lost 5 bases; unmatched junction nucleotides: 7. The CDR3 length is 13 residues. Germline CDR1 MNHNS, CDR2 SASEGT. The CDR3 loop is CATNSGRADEQYF. The CDR3 DNA is TGTGCCACTAATAGCGGGAGGGCCGACGAGCAGTACTTC.

This clone came up many times. V and J are TRBV18 and TRBJ1-1; 10 positions match TRBD1. From germline, CDR1 is KGHSH and CDR2 LQKENI. J gave up 1 base and V 3 bases, and 11 bases lay outside the gene matches. This CDR3 is built from 18 residues. CDR3 bases: TGTGCCAGCTCACCGTTCAAGACAGGGGGCACGGGGAACACTGAAGCTTTCTTT. Translated: CASSPFKTGGTGNTEAFF.

This clone has just a few counts. An end of the junction differs from the germline gene, which may be a read error. The genes are TRBV28 and TRBJ1-5, with TRBD1 matching over 10 bases. CDR3 length: 14 amino acids. The germline V gene encodes CDR1 MDHEN and CDR2 SYDVKM. The CDR3 DNA reads TGTGCCAGCAGCGCGGACAGGGGGAATCAGCCCCAGAATTTT. Translated: CASSADRGNQPQNF.

This clone appeared many times. This chain joins TRBV7-6 and TRBJ1-6; D gene uncertain. Trimming cost V 1 base and J 9 bases, with 16 bases left between them. This CDR3 contains 16 residues. CDR1 SGHVS and CDR2 FNYEAQ come from the germline V gene. CDR3 amino acids: CASSLELGRASSPLHF. The CDR3 coding sequence is TGTGCCAGCAGCTTAGAGTTGGGTAGGGCGAGTTCACCCCTCCACTTT.

With respect to this clone: The germline gene is not matched at one end of the junction; a read error may be the cause. This rearrangement joins TRBV19 to TRBJ2-1; maybe TRBD2 (6 bases). This CDR3 has 16 residues. Germline CDR1 and CDR2: LNHDA and SQIVND (reference sequence). CDR3 in amino acids: CASCIAASRTYNEQFF. The CDR3 region has the DNA TGTGCCAGTTGTATAGCGGCTAGCCGTACCTACAATGAGCAGTTCTTC.

For this clone: A read error may produce the germline difference seen at one junction end. The V and J genes are TRBV10-1 and TRBJ2-5; D may correspond to TRBD1 or TRBD2 (5 bases each). Germline assignment: CDR1 WNHNN and CDR2 SYGVQD (reference sequence). This CDR3 region has 15 residues. CDR3 nucleotides: TGCGCCAGCAGCGAGGAAGAGGGACGACAAGAGACCAAGTACTTC. It yields the protein CASSEEEGRQETKYF.

This clone was seen more than once but under ten times. The genes are TRBV12-3 or TRBV12-4 and TRBJ2-1, with D perhaps TRBD2 (5 bases). V was shortened by 6 bases and J by 7 bases, with 10 bases between the two germline ends. The CDR3 contains 12 residues. CDR3 DNA: TGTGCCAGCAGAAGTATAGCGAATGAGCAGTTCTTC. Translation: CASRSIANEQFF.

In this sample, this clone turned up many times. The chain links TRBV6-5 to TRBJ1-2; a possible D gene is TRBD1 (6 bases). The CDR3 is 14 residues long. V gave up 0 bases and J gave up 3 bases, with 8 bases separating them. Germline V lookup: CDR1 MNHEY, CDR2 SVGAGI. CDR3 in DNA: TGTGCCAGCAGTTACTCCGGGGGGCACTATGGCTACACCTTC. It translates to CASSYSGGHYGYTF.

The V call is TRBV5-1, the J call TRBJ2-5, with TRBD2 matching over 8 bases. V shed 4 bases, J shed 5 bases, and the junction held 10 bases outside the gene matches. CDR3 length equals 15 residues. CDR1 is SGHRS, CDR2 YFSETQ, per germline. The CDR3 loop reads CASSPPQAGEETQYF. The CDR3 nucleotides read TGCGCCAGCAGCCCGCCCCAAGCGGGAGAGGAGACCCAGTACTTC.

This clone was seen only once. The chain has TRBV7-8 and TRBJ2-7; 9 nucleotides match TRBD2. This CDR3 comprises 14 residues. J lost 5 bases, V lost 6 bases, and 8 bases had no gene match. Germline V gene lookup returns CDR1 SGHVS and CDR2 FQNEAQ. In DNA, the CDR3 is TGTGCCAGCAGTCGGGGGAGGACTAGCGACGAGCAGTACTTC. It yields the protein CASSRGRTSDEQYF.

This clone has only a few counts. The J gene is TRBJ2-7, the V gene TRBV28; D is perhaps TRBD1 (5 bases). V was shortened by 7 bases and J by 5 bases, with 15 bases between the two germline ends. Germline-derived CDR1 and CDR2 are MDHEN and SYDVKM. CDR3 length equals 13 residues. CDR3 DNA sequence: TGTGCCAGCATTTCCAGGGTTACCCACGAGCAGTACTTC. Translated, it gives CASISRVTHEQYF. Together with reference TRBV28 and TRBJ2-7, the CDR3 gives the full variable domain: DVKVTQSSRYLVKRTGEKVFLECVQDMDHENMFWYRQDPGLGLRLIYFSYDVKMKEKGDIPEGYSVSREKKERFSLILESASTNQTSMYLCASISRVTHEQYFGPGTRLTVT.

The V call is TRBV19, the J call TRBJ1-1; D gene uncertain. Trimming took 5 bases from V and 0 from J, leaving 7 bases between them. The germline CDR1 and CDR2 sequences are LNHDA and SQIVND (reference sequence). The CDR3 sequence is 13 residues long. The CDR3 region has the DNA TGTGCCAGTAGTCACACTTTGAACACTGAAGCTTTCTTT. Encoded protein: CASSHTLNTEAFF.

This clone was detected a few times. This rearrangement joins TRBV19 to TRBJ2-7; 10 positions match TRBD1. From germline, CDR1 is LNHDA and CDR2 SQIVND (reference sequence). This CDR3 has 14 residues. The V and J ends lost 5 bases and 2 bases, in that order; junction bases with no gene match: 3. CDR3 coding DNA: TGTGCCAGTAGTTTCGGGACAGGGGCCTACGAGCAGTACTTC. Its translation is CASSFGTGAYEQYF. The whole variable domain, remainder taken from reference TRBV19 and TRBJ2-7, is DGGITQSPKYLFRKEGQNVTLSCEQNLNHDAMYWYRQDPGQGLRLIYYSQIVNDFQKGDIAEGYSVSREKKESFPLTVTSAQKNPTAFYLCASSFGTGAYEQYFGPGTRLTVT.

This rearrangement joins TRBV6-2 or TRBV6-3 to TRBJ2-3; D is possibly TRBD1 or TRBD2 (6 bases each). Germline loops: CDR1 MNHEY, CDR2 SVGEGT. Trimming took 10 bases from V and 11 from J, leaving 25 bases between them. The CDR3 is 14 residues long. CDR3 sequence: CATKGGGDTHRQYF. In nucleotides, the CDR3 is TGTGCCACGAAAGGAGGCGGGGACACTCATAGGCAGTATTTT.

In this sample, this clone turned up many times. The V call is TRBV6-2 or TRBV6-3, the J call TRBJ2-5, with 12 nucleotides matching TRBD2. Germline CDR1 and CDR2: MNHEY and SVGEGT. The CDR3 is 16 residues long. With 5 bases clipped from V and 7 bases from J, the junction kept 11 bases outside the gene matches. The CDR3 is CASSRRLAGAQGTQYF. The CDR3 DNA reads TGTGCCAGCAGTCGCAGACTAGCGGGGGCCCAGGGGACCCAGTACTTC.

In this sample, this clone turned up a few times. This sequence joins TRBV27 and TRBJ2-1; D remains unclear. V shed 7 bases and J shed 7 bases, with 5 bases lying between them. The CDR3 has 10 residues. Germline loops: CDR1 MNHEY, CDR2 SMNVEV (reference sequence). In DNA, the CDR3 is TGTGCCAGCAAACTAAATGAGCAGTTCTTC. This sequence encodes CASKLNEQFF.

This clone was seen ten or more times. V gene TRBV7-9 combines with J gene TRBJ2-5, with TRBD1 matching 7 bases. The V gene's germline CDR1 is SEHNR and CDR2 FQNEAQ (reference sequence). V gave up 4 bases and J gave up 5 bases; unmatched junction bases: 7. The CDR3 loop spans 14 amino acids. The CDR3 here is CASSSTGTAETQYF. For the CDR3, the DNA is TGTGCCAGCAGCTCGACCGGGACAGCGGAGACCCAGTACTTC. The complete variable domain, with remaining parts taken from reference TRBV7-9 and TRBJ2-5, reads DTGVSQNPRHKITKRGQNVTFRCDPISEHNRLYWYRQTLGQGPEFLTYFQNEAQLEKSRLLSDRFSAERPKGSFSTLEIQRTEQGDSAMYLCASSSTGTAETQYFGPGTRLLVL.